This T cell receptor beta chain is from a study of cytomegalovirus exposure and HLA in healthy donors. Whole-study results and caveats: As was reported, the classifier diagnosed cytomegalovirus status with high specificity and sensitivity. Follow-up analysis later connected one missense variant in DCLRE1C with trimming of TCR beta V- and J-genes.

Only a few counts were recorded for this clone. Antigen unknown. PCR employed 60 Vbeta and 13 Jbeta primers. Clones were sequenced by immunoSEQ multiplex PCR, and TCRdb holds only the in-frame ones, with some missing. The sample has 200,000 to 250,000 clones; more than 75% are singletons. V lost 1 base and J 12 bases, leaving 21 bases between the germline ends. The length of the CDR3 is 15 residues. Per germline, CDR1 MGHRA and CDR2 YSYEKL. The genes are TRBV4-1 and TRBJ1-1, with D maybe TRBD1 (6 bases). Sequencing used PBMCs. This receptor was taken from a male donor in good health and CMV-seronegative. The CDR3 bases are TGCGCCAGCAGCCAAGTAGCAGGGGCGACCGTTATAACTTTCTTT. Amino acids: CASSQVAGATVITFF.